These T cell receptor beta chains were read from a single sample in a study of T cells in Graves' hyperthyroidism and ophthalmopathy. Using its own MiXCR run on the multiplex PCR reads, TCRdb lists one record per CDR3 protein. The sample has 94,000 or so distinct CDR3 sequences, roughly half seen once. Sequencing was carried out using blood. Receptor source: a woman between 40 and 55 years old with Graves' hyperthyroidism. The CDR3 runs from the conserved cysteine through the conserved F or W. A D gene is named only where the DNA matches it firmly. Not every row has a clone size; where given, it reads once, few, many or a size class.

v_gene: TRBV12-3/TRBV12-4
j_gene: TRBJ1-2
abundance: many
d_gene: TRBD1
CDR3nt: TGTGCCAGCAGTTTTAAGGGACAGGGATACGGCTACACCTTC
CDR3aa: CASSFKGQGYGYTF

v_gene: TRBV5-1
j_gene: TRBJ2-7
abundance: many
d_gene: TRBD2
CDR3nt: TGCGCCAGCAGCCTCCAGACTAGCGGGAGTGTTGAGCAGTACTTC
CDR3aa: CASSLQTSGSVEQYF

v_gene: TRBV12-3/TRBV12-4
j_gene: TRBJ2-7
abundance: NA
d_gene: TRBD2
CDR3nt: TGTGCCAGCAGTCTAGCTTTAGGCGGGAGGGCCGCCTACGAGCAGTACTTC
CDR3aa: CASSLALGGRAAYEQYF

v_gene: TRBV29-1
j_gene: TRBJ2-7
abundance: few
d_gene: NA
CDR3nt: TGCAGCGTTGAGGCGGGGCCGGGGGTGGGCTACGAGCAGTACTTC
CDR3aa: CSVEAGPGVGYEQYF

v_gene: TRBV12-3/TRBV12-4
j_gene: TRBJ2-3
abundance: NA
d_gene: NA
CDR3nt: TGTGCCAGCAGTTACATCTTGGCATCCTCCGCACCGCAGTATTTT
CDR3aa: CASSYILASSAPQYF

v_gene: TRBV9
j_gene: TRBJ1-1
abundance: NA
d_gene: NA
CDR3nt: TGTGCCAGCAGAGGTGAAGGGACGGGCACTGAAGCTTTCTTT
CDR3aa: CASRGEGTGTEAFF

v_gene: TRBV10-3
j_gene: TRBJ1-2
abundance: many
d_gene: NA
CDR3nt: TGTGCCAGCACAAGGGAGGCCAACTATGGCTACACCTTC
CDR3aa: CASTREANYGYTF

v_gene: TRBV7-2
j_gene: TRBJ1-1
abundance: NA
d_gene: NA
CDR3nt: TGTGCCAGCAGCTTATCCCATAACCCGAACACTGAAGCTTTCTTT
CDR3aa: CASSLSHNPNTEAFF

v_gene: TRBV20-1
j_gene: TRBJ1-1
abundance: many
d_gene: NA
CDR3nt: TGCAGTGCGAACAGGGTGGACACTGAAGCTTTCTTT
CDR3aa: CSANRVDTEAFF

v_gene: TRBV20-1
j_gene: TRBJ2-5
abundance: many
d_gene: TRBD2
CDR3nt: TGCAGTGCTAGAGCGGGACTAGCCGGAGAGACCCAGTACTTC
CDR3aa: CSARAGLAGETQYF

v_gene: TRBV20-1
j_gene: TRBJ2-7
abundance: many
d_gene: TRBD2
CDR3nt: TGCAGTGCGAATTGGCCTGCGGGAGAATCAAGGGAGCAGTACTTC
CDR3aa: CSANWPAGESREQYF

v_gene: TRBV7-9
j_gene: TRBJ1-3
abundance: many
d_gene: NA
CDR3nt: TGTGCCAGCAGACCACAGCCTTTCTCTGGAAACACCATATATTTT
CDR3aa: CASRPQPFSGNTIYF

v_gene: TRBV7-8
j_gene: TRBJ1-2
abundance: many
d_gene: NA
CDR3nt: TGTGCCAGCAGCTTATCACCGTATAACTATGGCTACACCTTC
CDR3aa: CASSLSPYNYGYTF

v_gene: TRBV9
j_gene: TRBJ2-2
abundance: many
d_gene: TRBD2
CDR3nt: TGTGCCAGCAGCCCTTGGGCGGGGGGCACCGGGGAGCTGTTTTTT
CDR3aa: CASSPWAGGTGELFF

v_gene: TRBV14
j_gene: TRBJ2-7
abundance: many
d_gene: NA
CDR3nt: TGTGCCAGCAGCCACCATTTCCGGCCTTACGAGCAGTACTTC
CDR3aa: CASSHHFRPYEQYF

v_gene: TRBV29-1
j_gene: TRBJ2-7
abundance: NA
d_gene: NA
CDR3nt: TGCAGCGTTGAGGGCCTAAGCTCAAACGTCTACGAGCAGTACTTC
CDR3aa: CSVEGLSSNVYEQYF

v_gene: TRBV20-1
j_gene: TRBJ1-2
abundance: many
d_gene: TRBD1
CDR3nt: TGCAGTGCTAGTTCCGGGACAGGGGCGGATGGCTACACCTTC
CDR3aa: CSASSGTGADGYTF

v_gene: TRBV2
j_gene: TRBJ2-3
abundance: NA
d_gene: TRBD1
CDR3nt: TGTGCCAGCAGTGGTGGCAGGGGGTTGAGAGATACGCAGTATTTT
CDR3aa: CASSGGRGLRDTQYF

v_gene: TRBV7-9
j_gene: TRBJ1-3
abundance: many
d_gene: NA
CDR3nt: TGTGCCAGCAGCCCAAGTACCTCTGGAAACACCATATATTTT
CDR3aa: CASSPSTSGNTIYF

v_gene: TRBV29-1
j_gene: TRBJ2-2
abundance: NA
d_gene: TRBD2
CDR3nt: TGCAGCTCACCTTGGACTAGCGACACCGGGGAGCTGTTTTTT
CDR3aa: CSSPWTSDTGELFF

v_gene: TRBV28
j_gene: TRBJ1-1
abundance: NA
d_gene: NA
CDR3nt: TGTGCCAGCGGCCGACAGACGGGGGCTTTCTTT
CDR3aa: CASGRQTGAFF

v_gene: TRBV13
j_gene: TRBJ1-2
abundance: NA
d_gene: TRBD1
CDR3nt: TGTGCCAGCAGCTTAGTCGTGCGGACAGGGGCTCTTGGCTACACCTTC
CDR3aa: CASSLVVRTGALGYTF

v_gene: TRBV20-1
j_gene: TRBJ1-1
abundance: once
d_gene: NA
CDR3nt: TGCAGTGCTAGGATAAAGGTTGGGGCTTTCTTT
CDR3aa: CSARIKVGAFF

v_gene: TRBV19
j_gene: TRBJ1-5
abundance: few
d_gene: NA
CDR3nt: TGTGCCAGTAGTGCCCTCGGACAGATCAATCAGCCCCAGCATTTT
CDR3aa: CASSALGQINQPQHF

v_gene: TRBV2
j_gene: TRBJ1-6
abundance: once
d_gene: TRBD1
CDR3nt: TGTGCCAGCAGTTGGGTAGGGGGCGACTCACCCCTCCACTTT
CDR3aa: CASSWVGGDSPLHF

v_gene: TRBV14
j_gene: TRBJ2-2
abundance: many
d_gene: NA
CDR3nt: TGTGCCAGCAGCCCCGGCGGGACAGCTAACACCGGGGAGCTGTTTTTT
CDR3aa: CASSPGGTANTGELFF

v_gene: TRBV20-1
j_gene: TRBJ1-4
abundance: many
d_gene: NA
CDR3nt: TGCAGTGCTAGTACGGGGCAGGGCTTTAGAAATGAAAAACTGTTTTTT
CDR3aa: CSASTGQGFRNEKLFF

v_gene: TRBV29-1
j_gene: TRBJ1-6
abundance: many
d_gene: NA
CDR3nt: TGCAGCGATCCCCGAGAGGGAGGATGCTCACCCCTCCACTTT
CDR3aa: CSDPREGGCSPLHF

v_gene: TRBV5-1
j_gene: TRBJ2-2
abundance: NA
d_gene: TRBD2
CDR3nt: TGCGCCAGCAGCCCCCTCGTGACTAGCGGGGGACTTACCGGGGAGCTGTTTTTT
CDR3aa: CASSPLVTSGGLTGELFF